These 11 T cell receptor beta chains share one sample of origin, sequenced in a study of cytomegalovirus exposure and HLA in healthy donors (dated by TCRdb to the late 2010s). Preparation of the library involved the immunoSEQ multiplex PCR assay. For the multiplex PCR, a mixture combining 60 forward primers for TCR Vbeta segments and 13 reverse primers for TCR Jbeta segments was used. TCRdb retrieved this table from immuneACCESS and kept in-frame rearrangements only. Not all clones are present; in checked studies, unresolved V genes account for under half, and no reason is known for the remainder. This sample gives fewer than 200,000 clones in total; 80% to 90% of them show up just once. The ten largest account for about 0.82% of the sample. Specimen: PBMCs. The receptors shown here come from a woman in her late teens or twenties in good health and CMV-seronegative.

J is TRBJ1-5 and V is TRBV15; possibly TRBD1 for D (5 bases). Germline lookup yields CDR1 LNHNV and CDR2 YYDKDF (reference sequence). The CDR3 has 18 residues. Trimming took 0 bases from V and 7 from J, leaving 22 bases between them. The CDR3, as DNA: TGTGCCACCAGCAGAGATAGAGGTAGGCGCAGGGCTCGGCAGCCCCAGCATTTT. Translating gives CATSRDRGRRRARQPQHF.

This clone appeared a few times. The CDR3 DNA sequence: TGTGCCAGTAGTAAGGGACAGCTTTACAATGAGCAGTTCTTC. This sequence encodes CASSKGQLYNEQFF. This chain connects TRBV19 to TRBJ2-1; TRBD1 aligns across 7 bases. Per the germline V gene, CDR1 is LNHDA and CDR2 is SQIVND (reference sequence). The V segment lost 4 bases and the J segment 4 bases; nucleotides outside the gene matches: 4. The CDR3 covers 14 residues.

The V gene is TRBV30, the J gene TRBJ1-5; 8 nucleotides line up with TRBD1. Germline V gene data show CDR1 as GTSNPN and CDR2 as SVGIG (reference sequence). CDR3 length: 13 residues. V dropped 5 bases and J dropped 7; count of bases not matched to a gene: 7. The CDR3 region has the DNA TGTGCCTGGGAAGGACAGGGCGGACAGCCCCAGCATTTT. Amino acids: CAWEGQGGQPQHF.

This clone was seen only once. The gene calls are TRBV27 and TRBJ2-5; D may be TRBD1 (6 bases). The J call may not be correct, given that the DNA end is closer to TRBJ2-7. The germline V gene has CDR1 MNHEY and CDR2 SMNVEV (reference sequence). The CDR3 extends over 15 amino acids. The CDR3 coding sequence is TGTGCCAGCAGTTTAAGCAGGGGAACCTCCTACGAGCAGTACTTC. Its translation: CASSLSRGTSYEQYF.

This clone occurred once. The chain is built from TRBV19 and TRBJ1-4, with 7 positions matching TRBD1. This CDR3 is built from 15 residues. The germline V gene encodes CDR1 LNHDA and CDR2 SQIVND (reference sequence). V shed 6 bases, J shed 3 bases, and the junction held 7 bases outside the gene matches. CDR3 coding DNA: TGTGCCAGTAGGATCCGACAGGGTCCTAATGAAAAACTGTTTTTT. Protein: CASRIRQGPNEKLFF. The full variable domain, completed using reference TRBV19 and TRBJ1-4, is DGGITQSPKYLFRKEGQNVTLSCEQNLNHDAMYWYRQDPGQGLRLIYYSQIVNDFQKGDIAEGYSVSREKKESFPLTVTSAQKNPTAFYLCASRIRQGPNEKLFFGSGTQLSVL.

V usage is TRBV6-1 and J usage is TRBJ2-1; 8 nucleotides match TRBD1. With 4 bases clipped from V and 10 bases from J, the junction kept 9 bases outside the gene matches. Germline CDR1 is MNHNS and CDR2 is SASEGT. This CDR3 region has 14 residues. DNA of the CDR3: TGTGCCAGCAGTGTAGACAGGGGCTACGGGGAGCAGTTCTTC. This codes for CASSVDRGYGEQFF.

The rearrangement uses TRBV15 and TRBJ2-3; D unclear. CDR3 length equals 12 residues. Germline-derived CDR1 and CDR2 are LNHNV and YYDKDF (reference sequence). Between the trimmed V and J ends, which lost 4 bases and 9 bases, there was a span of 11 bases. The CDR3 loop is CATSTAFGTQYF. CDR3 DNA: TGTGCCACCAGCACCGCTTTCGGGACGCAGTATTTT.

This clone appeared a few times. The chain's CDR3 is CASSSYTGVNTEAFF. In DNA form, the CDR3 reads TGCGCCAGCAGCTCTTATACAGGGGTGAACACTGAAGCTTTCTTT. V gene TRBV5-1 combines with J gene TRBJ1-1; 7 positions agree with TRBD1. Looked up from germline, CDR1 is SGHRS and CDR2 is YFSETQ. V shed 3 bases and J 0 bases; nucleotides not matched to a gene: 5. CDR3 length: 15 residues.

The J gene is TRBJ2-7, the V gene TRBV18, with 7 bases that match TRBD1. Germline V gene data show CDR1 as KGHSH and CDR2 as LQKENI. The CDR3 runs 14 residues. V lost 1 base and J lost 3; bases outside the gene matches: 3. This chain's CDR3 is CASSPHRGYYEQYF. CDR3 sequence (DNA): TGTGCCAGCTCACCACACAGGGGATACTACGAGCAGTACTTC.

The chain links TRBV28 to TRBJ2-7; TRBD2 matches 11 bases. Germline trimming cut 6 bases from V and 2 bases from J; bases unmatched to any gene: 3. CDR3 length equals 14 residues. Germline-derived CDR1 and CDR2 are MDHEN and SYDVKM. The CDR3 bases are TGTGCCAGCAGCGTTAGCGGGAGGGCCTACGAGCAGTACTTC. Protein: CASSVSGRAYEQYF.

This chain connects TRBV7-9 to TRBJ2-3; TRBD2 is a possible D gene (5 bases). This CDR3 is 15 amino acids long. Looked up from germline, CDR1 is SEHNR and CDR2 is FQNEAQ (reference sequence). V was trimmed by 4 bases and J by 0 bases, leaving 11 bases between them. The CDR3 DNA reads TGTGCCAGCAGCTATAGCGAATCTAGCACAGATACGCAGTATTTT. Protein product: CASSYSESSTDTQYF.